A single sample gave rise to the 13 T cell receptor beta chains below, sequenced in a study of cytomegalovirus exposure and HLA in healthy donors. Both 60 Vbeta primers and 13 Jbeta primers went into the PCR. The assay was immunoSEQ multiplex PCR, and TCRdb's table has in-frame clones only and misses some. In the table there are fewer than 200,000 clones, approximately 81% of which are singletons. The sequenced material came from PBMCs. The source of these receptors is a woman between 18 and 29 years old in good health and CMV-seronegative.

The sample holds one count of this clone. V is TRBV19 and J is TRBJ2-2; D not certain. Between the trimmed V and J ends, which lost 9 bases and 4 bases, there was a span of 12 bases. This CDR3 is built from 13 residues. The germline CDR1 and CDR2 sequences are LNHDA and SQIVND (reference sequence). This CDR3 is CASLIGPTGELFF. DNA for the CDR3: TGTGCCAGCCTTATCGGTCCCACCGGGGAGCTGTTTTTT. The full variable domain, rest sourced from reference TRBV19 and TRBJ2-2, is DGGITQSPKYLFRKEGQNVTLSCEQNLNHDAMYWYRQDPGQGLRLIYYSQIVNDFQKGDIAEGYSVSREKKESFPLTVTSAQKNPTAFYLCASLIGPTGELFFGEGSRLTVL.

The CDR3 sequence is CASQQGTDEQYF. As DNA, the CDR3 is TGTGCCAGCCAACAGGGCACCGACGAGCAGTACTTC. The rearrangement links TRBV7-9 to TRBJ2-7; possible D gene TRBD1, 6 bases. The V end lost 8 bases, the J end lost 5 bases, and 13 bases lay between the germline ends. CDR1 and CDR2 from the germline V gene are SEHNR and FQNEAQ (reference sequence). This CDR3 spans 12 amino acids. The full variable domain, rest sourced from reference TRBV7-9 and TRBJ2-7, is DTGVSQNPRHKITKRGQNVTFRCDPISEHNRLYWYRQTLGQGPEFLTYFQNEAQLEKSRLLSDRFSAERPKGSFSTLEIQRTEQGDSAMYLCASQQGTDEQYFGPGTRLTVT.

This chain uses TRBV5-1 with TRBJ2-2; no definite D call. Germline assignment: CDR1 SGHRS and CDR2 YFSETQ. V was clipped by 2 bases and J by 4 bases, with 6 bases between them. This CDR3 is 13 amino acids long. CDR3 bases: TGCGCCAGCAGCTTTGCGCCCACCGGGGAGCTGTTTTTT. Encoded protein: CASSFAPTGELFF.

The rearrangement uses TRBV18 and TRBJ2-6; TRBD1 aligns across 7 bases. Germline CDR1 reads KGHSH; CDR2 reads LQKENI. The V segment lost 3 bases and the J segment 0 bases; nucleotides outside the gene matches: 5. This CDR3 has 17 amino acids. This chain's CDR3 is CASSPPGTVSGANVLTF. The DNA for the CDR3 is TGTGCCAGCTCACCGCCCGGGACAGTCTCTGGGGCCAACGTCCTGACTTTC.

This clone was counted once. The chain joins TRBV28 to TRBJ1-5; 11 bases map to TRBD1. This CDR3 comprises 15 residues. Unmatched junction bases numbered 4, after V lost 4 bases and J lost 5 bases. Per the germline V gene, CDR1 is MDHEN and CDR2 is SYDVKM. CDR3 nucleotides: TGTGCCAGCAGTTCCGGGACAGGGGGGTATCAGCCCCAGCATTTT. Translation: CASSSGTGGYQPQHF.

V is TRBV7-9 and J is TRBJ1-2; maybe TRBD1 (5 bases). The CDR3 spans 12 residues. The V gene's germline CDR1 is SEHNR and CDR2 FQNEAQ (reference sequence). Trimming took off 3 bases at V and 7 bases at J, with 9 bases between the two ends. The CDR3: CASSLGGTGYTF. The CDR3 coding sequence is TGTGCCAGCAGCTTGGGAGGGACTGGCTACACCTTC. Variable domain in full (rest from reference TRBV7-9 and TRBJ1-2): DTGVSQNPRHKITKRGQNVTFRCDPISEHNRLYWYRQTLGQGPEFLTYFQNEAQLEKSRLLSDRFSAERPKGSFSTLEIQRTEQGDSAMYLCASSLGGTGYTFGSGTRLTVV.

Concerning this clone: Relative to the germline gene, one junction end is altered; a read error may explain this. The chain combines TRBV4-3 with TRBJ2-3; 9 bases fit TRBD2. The CDR3 runs to 19 residues. Germline CDR1 reads LGHNA; CDR2 reads YSLEER. In nucleotides, the CDR3 is TGCGCCAGCAGCCAAGGACCGGCCTTTAGCGGGACTAGCACAGATGCGCAGTATTTT. Translated, it gives CASSQGPAFSGTSTDAQYF.

In its sample, this clone was seen a few times. The rearrangement joins TRBV15 to TRBJ2-7; 8 positions agree with TRBD1. CDR1 is LNHNV, CDR2 YYDKDF, per germline (reference sequence). The ends lost 4 bases at V and 3 bases at J; junction bases unmatched: 5. The CDR3 contains 14 residues. Written as DNA, the CDR3 is TGTGCCACCAGCATCCGGACAGGGAGCTACGAGCAGTACTTC. Amino acid sequence: CATSIRTGSYEQYF.

The chain combines TRBV14 with TRBJ2-7; weak D call: TRBD2 (6 bases). With 0 bases removed from V and 5 bases from J, the gap between germline ends came to 17 bases. Looked up from germline, CDR1 is SGHDN and CDR2 is FVKESK. The CDR3 length is 16 residues. The CDR3 sequence: CASSQDGSSAHHEQYF. The CDR3 DNA reads as TGTGCCAGCAGCCAAGACGGGTCTAGCGCCCATCACGAGCAGTACTTC.

Only a few counts were recorded for this clone. This chain links TRBV5-1 with TRBJ1-6, with 8 positions matching TRBD1. The junction had 6 bases not matched to a gene; V was cut back by 0 bases and J by 10 bases. Germline V gives CDR1 SGHRS, CDR2 YFSETQ. The CDR3 is made up of 15 amino acids. The CDR3 DNA is TGCGCCAGCAGCTTGGTGGCAGGGGGCAAATCACCCCTCCACTTT. Its translation is CASSLVAGGKSPLHF.

This clone has only a few counts. The chain uses TRBV5-6 and TRBJ2-7; D is perhaps TRBD2 (6 bases). Trimming stripped 1 base from V and 2 bases from J, with 19 bases between. CDR1 SGHDT and CDR2 YYEEEE come from the germline V gene. CDR3 length: 17 amino acids. The CDR3 loop reads CASSLQGAGPSPYEQYF. The CDR3 DNA follows: TGTGCCAGCAGCTTGCAGGGTGCGGGGCCCAGCCCCTACGAGCAGTACTTC.

The V call is TRBV7-8, the J call TRBJ1-5, with TRBD1 matching over 12 bases. Trimming removed 5 bases from V and 5 bases from J; junction bases left unmatched: 4. The CDR3 sequence is 15 residues long. Germline values: CDR1 SGHVS, CDR2 FQNEAQ. The CDR3 reads CASSGTGGADQPQHF. In DNA, the CDR3 is TGTGCCAGCAGCGGGACAGGGGGCGCAGATCAGCCCCAGCATTTT.

The chain recombines TRBV2 with TRBJ2-5; 11 bases are shared with TRBD2. The CDR3 totals 14 residues. Trimming took 7 bases from V and 1 from J; bases not matched to a gene: 2. Germline lookup yields CDR1 SNHLY and CDR2 FYNNEI. CDR3 sequence: CASTGLAAQETQYF. CDR3 in DNA: TGTGCCAGCACGGGACTAGCGGCCCAAGAGACCCAGTACTTC.